These T cell receptor beta chains were read from a single sample in a study of identical twins. TCRdb fed the 5' RACE reads into MiXCR, producing one record per CDR3 protein. The sample records 500,000 to 700,000 distinct CDR3 sequences, under 8.5% being singletons. The same sample was also used in a study of yellow fever vaccine responses in identical twins.

Input material: PBMCs. These receptors originate from a woman aged 18-29 years in good health. The CDR3 runs from the conserved cysteine through the conserved F or W. A D gene is named only where the DNA matches it firmly. Only some rows state a clone size, as once, few, many or a class for expanded clones.

j_call v_call d_call clone_size cdr3_nt cdr3_aa
TRBJ2-7 TRBV4-1 . many TGCGCCAGCAGCCAAGTCTCGAGATCCGGCTACGAGCAGTACTTC CASSQVSRSGYEQYF
TRBJ1-2 TRBV3-1 TRBD1 many TGTGCCAGCAGCCCAGCCAGACAGGGGGCGCCTGGCTACACCTTC CASSPARQGAPGYTF
TRBJ2-1 TRBV6-1 TRBD2 few TGTGCCAGCACTAGCGGCTACTATAATGAGCAGTTCTTC CASTSGYYNEQFF
TRBJ2-5 TRBV29-1 . many TGCAGCGTAGATACGACAGGAGGTCAAGAGACCCAGTACTTC CSVDTTGGQETQYF
TRBJ2-1 TRBV11-3 . few TGTGCCAGCAGCCCCCCCGCCTTAGCGAATGAGCAGTTCTTC CASSPPALANEQFF
TRBJ1-2 TRBV28 TRBD1 . TGTGCCAGCAGTCAGACAGGGATGAATGGCTACACCTTC CASSQTGMNGYTF
TRBJ2-7 TRBV28 . . TGTGCCAGCAGTACCGGGTATAGCGAGGGGAGAGCCTACGAGCAGTACTTC CASSTGYSEGRAYEQYF
TRBJ2-7 TRBV5-1 TRBD1 many TGCGCCAGCAGCTTGAGCAGGGGGCTCTACGAGCAGTACTTC CASSLSRGLYEQYF
TRBJ1-1 TRBV29-1 TRBD1 many TGCAGCTCCCGGGGACAGTTGAACACTGAAGCTTTCTTT CSSRGQLNTEAFF
TRBJ2-1 TRBV28 TRBD2 . TGTGCCAGCAGTTTTTGGACTAGCGGGGCCTACAATGAGCAGTTCTTC CASSFWTSGAYNEQFF
TRBJ1-1 TRBV5-1 . . TGCGCCAGCAGACCTGGTGCCGGGAGGACTGAAGCTTTCTTT CASRPGAGRTEAFF
TRBJ2-1 TRBV5-1 . many TGCGCCAGCTCCGACACGAGCTCCTACAATGAGCAGTTCTTC CASSDTSSYNEQFF
TRBJ1-2 TRBV12-3/TRBV12-4 . many TGTGCCAGCACCAAAAAAAACGACCTCTATGGCTACACCTTC CASTKKNDLYGYTF
TRBJ2-7 TRBV20-1 . few TGCAGTGCTAGACAGGACCGCTACGAGCAGTACTTC CSARQDRYEQYF
TRBJ2-2 TRBV4-2 . . TGTGCCAGCAGCTTCGGGACTGAGAACACCGGGGAGCTGTTTTTT CASSFGTENTGELFF
TRBJ2-7 TRBV3-1 TRBD2 few TGTGCCAGCAGCCCCGCCCCAGCGGGAGTAGGGGGCGAGCAGTACTTC CASSPAPAGVGGEQYF
TRBJ2-7 TRBV9 TRBD1 . TGTGCCAGCAGCGAGGGGGTTACAGGGGGTTCCTACGAGCAGTACTTC CASSEGVTGGSYEQYF
TRBJ1-1 TRBV5-1 . many TGCGCCAGCAGCTGGGGGGCCGAAACTGAAGCTTTCTTT CASSWGAETEAFF
TRBJ2-1 TRBV20-1 TRBD2 . TGCAGTGCTAGAGATGGGAGGGTGGGGTTCTTC CSARDGRVGFF
TRBJ2-7 TRBV12-1 . once TGTGCCAGCAGCTCTGGGGAGGGCTGCTACGAGCAGTACTTC CASSSGEGCYEQYF
TRBJ1-2 TRBV7-8 TRBD1 many TGTGCCAGCAGCTCAGGGGGCGTATGGTATGGCTACACCTTC CASSSGGVWYGYTF
TRBJ2-5 TRBV6-1 . few TGTGCCAGCCCCAAGGAGGGATCCCAAGAGACCCAGTACTTC CASPKEGSQETQYF